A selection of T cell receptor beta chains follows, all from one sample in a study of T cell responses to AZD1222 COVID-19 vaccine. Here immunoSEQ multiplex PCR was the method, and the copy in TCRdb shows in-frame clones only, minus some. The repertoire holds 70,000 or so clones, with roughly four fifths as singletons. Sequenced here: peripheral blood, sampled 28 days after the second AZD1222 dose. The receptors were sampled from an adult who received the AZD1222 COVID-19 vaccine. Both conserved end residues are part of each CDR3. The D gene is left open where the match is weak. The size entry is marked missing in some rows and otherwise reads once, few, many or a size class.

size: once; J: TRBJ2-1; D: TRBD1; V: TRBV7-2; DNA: TGTGCCAGCATCCGAGACAGGGCCGTTGAGCAGTTCTTC; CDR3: CASIRDRAVEQFF
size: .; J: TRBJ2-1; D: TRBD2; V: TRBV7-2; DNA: TGTGCCAGCAGCTGGGGACGGGAGGATGAGCAGTTCTTC; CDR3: CASSWGREDEQFF
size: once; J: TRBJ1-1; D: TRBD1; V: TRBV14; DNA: TGTGCCAGCAGCCAATACAGGGGAGCGAAGGTTGCTTTCTTT; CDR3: CASSQYRGAKVAFF
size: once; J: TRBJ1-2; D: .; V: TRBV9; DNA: TGTGCCAGCAGCGTAGGCTACGGGTCTCCTGGGGGCTATGGCTACACCTTC; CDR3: CASSVGYGSPGGYGYTF
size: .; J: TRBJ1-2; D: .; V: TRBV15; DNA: TGTGCCACCAGCAGAGATAAAGGAATATCTAACTATGGCTACACCTTC; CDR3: CATSRDKGISNYGYTF
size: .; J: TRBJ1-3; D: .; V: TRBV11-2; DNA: TGTGCCAGCAGCTTAGGGTCGGGGTTTGGAAACACCATATATTTT; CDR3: CASSLGSGFGNTIYF
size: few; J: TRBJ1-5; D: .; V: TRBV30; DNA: TGTGCCTGGAGCTCCCCGGGGCCTCATCAGCCCCAGCATTTT; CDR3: CAWSSPGPHQPQHF
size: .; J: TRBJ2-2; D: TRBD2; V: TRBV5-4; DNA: TGTGCCAGCAGCAGGGGACTAGCGGGGGAAACCGGGGAGCTGTTTTTT; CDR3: CASSRGLAGETGELFF
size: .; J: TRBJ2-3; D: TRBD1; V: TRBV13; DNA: TGTGCCAGCAGCTCCTCTCGGACAGGGGGCGCGGATACGCAGTATTTT; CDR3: CASSSSRTGGADTQYF
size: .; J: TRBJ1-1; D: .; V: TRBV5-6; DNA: TGTGCCAGCAGTACAGGGAACACTGAAGCTTTCTTT; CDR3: CASSTGNTEAFF
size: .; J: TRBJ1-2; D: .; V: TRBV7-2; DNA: TGTGCCAGCAGCATTCAGGCTAGTGGCTACACCTTC; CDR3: CASSIQASGYTF
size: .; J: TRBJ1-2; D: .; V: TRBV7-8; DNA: TGTGCCAGCAGCCCTACAGGGATCTATGGCTACACCTTC; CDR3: CASSPTGIYGYTF
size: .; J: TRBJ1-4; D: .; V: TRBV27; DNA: TGTGCCAGCAGTTTATCAGACTGGGGCGAAAAACTGTTTTTT; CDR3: CASSLSDWGEKLFF
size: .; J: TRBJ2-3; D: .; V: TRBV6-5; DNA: TGTGCCAGCAGTCAGACTAGGAGCACAGATACGCAGTATTTT; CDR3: CASSQTRSTDTQYF
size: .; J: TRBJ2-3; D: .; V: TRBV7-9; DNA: TGTGCCAGCAGCCCCCGACAGGGGCGGGGGCCAGATACGCAGTATTTT; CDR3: CASSPRQGRGPDTQYF
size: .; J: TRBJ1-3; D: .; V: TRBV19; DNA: TGTGCCAGTAGTTTACGGGTTGGAAACACCATATATTTT; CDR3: CASSLRVGNTIYF
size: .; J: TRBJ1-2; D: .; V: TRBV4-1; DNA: TGCGCCAGCAGCCCCGGCCCCGGACAAGGGAGAGGCTACACCTTC; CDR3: CASSPGPGQGRGYTF
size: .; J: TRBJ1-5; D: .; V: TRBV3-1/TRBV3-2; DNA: TGTGCCAGCACGAATCAGCCCCAGCATTTT; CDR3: CASTNQPQHF
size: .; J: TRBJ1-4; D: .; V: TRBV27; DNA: TGTGCCAGCAGTCCTTCTCGGAGGCCAGAGGACGAAAAACTGTTTTTT; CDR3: CASSPSRRPEDEKLFF
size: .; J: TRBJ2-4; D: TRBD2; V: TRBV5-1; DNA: TGCGCCAGCAGCAAGCGGGGGGAACAAAACATTCAGTACTTC; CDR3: CASSKRGEQNIQYF
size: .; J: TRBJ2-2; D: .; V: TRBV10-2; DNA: TGCGCCAGCAGTGATACAGGATCCGGGGAGCTGTTTTTT; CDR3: CASSDTGSGELFF
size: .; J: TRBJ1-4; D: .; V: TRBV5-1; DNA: TGCGCCAGCAGCTCGGGGGACACGACTAATGAAAAACTGTTTTTT; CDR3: CASSSGDTTNEKLFF
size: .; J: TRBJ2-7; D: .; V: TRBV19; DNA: TGTGCCAGTAGTCCCTCCGGGACCTCCCCCGTCGAGCAGTACTTC; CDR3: CASSPSGTSPVEQYF
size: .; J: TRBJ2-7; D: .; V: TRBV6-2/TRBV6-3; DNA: TGTGCCAGCAGCAACCCTAGGTCGCCTCCCTACGAGCAGTACTTC; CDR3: CASSNPRSPPYEQYF
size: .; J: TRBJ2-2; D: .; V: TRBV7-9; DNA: TGTGCCAGCAGCTTTAAGGAGGAGCTGTTTTTT; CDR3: CASSFKEELFF
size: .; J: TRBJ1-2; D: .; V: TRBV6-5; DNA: TGTGCCAGCAGTTACGGCGGTGGCTACACCTTC; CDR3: CASSYGGGYTF
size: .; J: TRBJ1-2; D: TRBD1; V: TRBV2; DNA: TGTGCCAGCAGTATAACAGGGGCCGCTAACTATGGCTACACCTTC; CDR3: CASSITGAANYGYTF
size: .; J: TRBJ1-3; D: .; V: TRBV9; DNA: TGTGCCAGCAGCGTCGGCAGAAGCTCTGGAAACACCATATATTTT; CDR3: CASSVGRSSGNTIYF
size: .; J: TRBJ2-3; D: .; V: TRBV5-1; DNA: TGCGCCAGCAGGGCGGGGCAATATAGCACAGATACGCAGTATTTT; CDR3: CASRAGQYSTDTQYF
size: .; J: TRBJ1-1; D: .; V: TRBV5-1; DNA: TGCGCCAGCAGCTTGAGAGGGATGAACACTGAAGCTTTCTTT; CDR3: CASSLRGMNTEAFF
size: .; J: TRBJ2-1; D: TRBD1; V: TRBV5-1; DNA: TGCGCCAGCAGCATACAGGGGAGCTCCTACAATGAGCAGTTCTTC; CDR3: CASSIQGSSYNEQFF
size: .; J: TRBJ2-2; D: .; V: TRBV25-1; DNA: TGTGCCAGCAGTGATCGTTTACAGGGCCGCAACACCGGGGAGCTGTTTTTT; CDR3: CASSDRLQGRNTGELFF
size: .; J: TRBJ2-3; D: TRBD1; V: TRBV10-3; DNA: TGTGCCACCGGACAGGATCGGAGGAGCACAGATACGCAGTATTTT; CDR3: CATGQDRRSTDTQYF
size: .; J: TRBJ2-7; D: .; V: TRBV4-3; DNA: TGCGCCAGCAGCCAAGGTCGGAGCTCCTACGAGCAGTACTTC; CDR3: CASSQGRSSYEQYF
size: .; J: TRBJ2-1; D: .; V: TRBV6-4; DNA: TGTGCCAGCAGTGACGAGGGGGGGCCGGTCAATGAGCAGTTCTTC; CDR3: CASSDEGGPVNEQFF
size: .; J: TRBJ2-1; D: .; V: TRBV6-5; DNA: TGTGCCAGCAGTTACGGGACACCCTACAATGAGCAGTTCTTC; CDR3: CASSYGTPYNEQFF
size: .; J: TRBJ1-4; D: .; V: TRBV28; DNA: TGTGCCAGCAGTTTAAGTCGGGGGAGGGTGTATGAAAAACTGTTTTTT; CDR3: CASSLSRGRVYEKLFF
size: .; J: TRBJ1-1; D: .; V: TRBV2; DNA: TGTGCCAGCAGTGACAGGTTCTCAGAAGCTTTCTTT; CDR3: CASSDRFSEAFF
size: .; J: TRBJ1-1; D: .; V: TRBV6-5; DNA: TGTGCCAGCAGTTACTCGGGGGGGCAAATGACTGAAGCTTTCTTT; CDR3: CASSYSGGQMTEAFF
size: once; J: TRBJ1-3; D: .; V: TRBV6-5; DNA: TGTGCCAGCAGTTACGGGGGTCCAGCTGGAAACACCATATATTTT; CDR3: CASSYGGPAGNTIYF
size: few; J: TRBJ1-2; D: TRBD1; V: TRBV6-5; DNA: TGTGCCAGCAGTTACGACAGGGAAGCTGACTATGGCTACACCTTC; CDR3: CASSYDREADYGYTF
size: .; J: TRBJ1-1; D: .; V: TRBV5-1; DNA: TGCGCCAGCAGCTTGGATTGGGGGAACACTGAAGCTTTCTTT; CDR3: CASSLDWGNTEAFF
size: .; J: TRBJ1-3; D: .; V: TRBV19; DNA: TGTGCCAGTAGAAATATCCCTCGAAACACCATATATTTT; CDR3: CASRNIPRNTIYF
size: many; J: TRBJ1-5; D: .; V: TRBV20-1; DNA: TGCAGTGCTAGTGGTCCCCAGGGGTCCCAGCATTTT; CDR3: CSASGPQGSQHF
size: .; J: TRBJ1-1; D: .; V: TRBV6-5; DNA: TGTGCCAGCAGTTCCTACAGGGCCATGAACACTGAAGCTTTCTTT; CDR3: CASSSYRAMNTEAFF
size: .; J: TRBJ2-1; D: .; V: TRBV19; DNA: TGTGCCAGTAGTATTCTTCTAGTACCCAATGAGCAGTTCTTC; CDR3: CASSILLVPNEQFF
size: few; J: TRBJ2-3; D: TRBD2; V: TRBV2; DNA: TGTGCCAGCAAGTTGGGCGGGGGGAGCACAGATACGCAGTATTTT; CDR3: CASKLGGGSTDTQYF
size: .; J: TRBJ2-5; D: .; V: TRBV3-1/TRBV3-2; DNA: TGTGCCAGCAGCCAAGTAGGCGGGGAGTGGAGGGAGACCCAGTACTTC; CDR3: CASSQVGGEWRETQYF
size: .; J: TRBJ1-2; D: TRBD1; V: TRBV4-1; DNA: TGCGCCAGCAGCTACAGAGCCCCAGGGACAGGGGACTATGGCTACACCTTC; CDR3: CASSYRAPGTGDYGYTF
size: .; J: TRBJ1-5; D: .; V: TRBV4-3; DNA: TGCGCCAGCAGTACCGACCGGCTTAATCAGCCCCAGCATTTT; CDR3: CASSTDRLNQPQHF
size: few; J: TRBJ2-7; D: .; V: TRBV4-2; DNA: TGTGCCAGCAGCCAAGTTCGCCTGAACGAGCAGTACTTC; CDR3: CASSQVRLNEQYF
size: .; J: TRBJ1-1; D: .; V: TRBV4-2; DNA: TGTGCCAGCAGCCAAGTAAGGGGAGCCACTGAAGCTTTCTTT; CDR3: CASSQVRGATEAFF